These 14 T cell receptor beta chains originate from one sample sequenced in a study of blood T cell repertoires in COVID-19. Only in-frame clones appear in the TCRdb table, and some are missing; sequencing was by immunoSEQ multiplex PCR. The sample records fewer than 250,000 clones, around nine tenths being singletons. Sequences were obtained from peripheral blood. The source is a man aged 60 to 75 with acute or convalescent COVID-19.

The chain uses TRBV29-1 and TRBJ1-1; TRBD1 matches 10 bases. The CDR3 totals 14 residues. Trimming at V came to 4 bases and at J to 4 bases, leaving 6 bases not matched to a gene. The germline V gene encodes CDR1 SQVTM and CDR2 ANQGSEA. DNA of the CDR3: TGCAGCGTTGGGGGACAGGGGAGAAGCACTGAAGCTTTCTTT. It is translated as CSVGGQGRSTEAFF. Supplemented by reference TRBV29-1 and TRBJ1-1, the full variable domain reads SAVISQKPSRDICQRGTSLTIQCQVDSQVTMMFWYRQQPGQSLTLIATANQGSEATYESGFVIDKFPISRPNLTFSTLTVSNMSPEDSSIYLCSVGGQGRSTEAFFGQGTRLTVV.

This chain uses TRBV5-1 with TRBJ1-4; D is possibly TRBD1 (5 bases). The CDR3 is 15 residues long. CDR1 is SGHRS, CDR2 YFSETQ, per germline. V lost 4 bases and J lost 4, with 14 bases in between. In nucleotides, the CDR3 is TGCGCCAGCAGCCCGGGCGGGGACCTTAATGAAAAACTGTTTTTT. Its protein product is CASSPGGDLNEKLFF.

In this sample, this clone turned up a few times. J is TRBJ2-3 and V is TRBV6-2 or TRBV6-3; D is possibly TRBD1 (5 bases). This CDR3 has 16 amino acids. Germline-derived CDR1 and CDR2 are MNHEY and SVGEGT. V was shortened by 7 bases and J by 1 base, with 18 bases between the two germline ends. In nucleotides, the CDR3 is TGTGCCAGCAACCCCCGATGGGGCGCGGGCACAGATACGCAGTATTTT. Translation: CASNPRWGAGTDTQYF.

This sequence joins TRBV7-7 and TRBJ2-1; a weak D match, TRBD1 (6 bases). Germline CDR1 and CDR2: SSHAT and FNYEAQ (reference sequence). V lost 5 bases to trimming and J lost 9 bases, with 23 bases between them. CDR3 length equals 16 residues. This CDR3 is CASSPQPRGSVSEQFF. The CDR3 DNA reads TGTGCCAGCAGCCCCCAGCCCAGGGGCAGCGTCAGTGAGCAGTTCTTC.

The V gene is TRBV7-2, the J gene TRBJ2-7, with 8 nucleotides matching TRBD2. Germline assignment: CDR1 SGHTA and CDR2 FQGNSA. This CDR3 has 14 amino acids. V trimming: 1 base; J trimming: 3 bases; junction bases outside the gene matches: 2. CDR3 sequence: CASSLGGGIYEQYF. As DNA, the CDR3 is TGTGCCAGCAGCTTAGGCGGGGGGATCTACGAGCAGTACTTC.

The chain uses TRBV6-4 and TRBJ2-2; D possibly corresponds to TRBD1 (5 bases). The CDR3 covers 17 residues. Germline-derived CDR1 and CDR2 are MRHNA and SNTAGT. The V and J ends lost 2 bases and 5 bases respectively, with 18 bases between them. CDR3 protein: CASSDQHGQGRTGELFF. CDR3 sequence (DNA): TGTGCCAGCAGTGACCAACACGGCCAGGGCAGGACCGGGGAGCTGTTTTTT.

This chain uses TRBV5-1 with TRBJ2-2, with 13 bases matching TRBD2. Germline CDR1 and CDR2: SGHRS and YFSETQ. This CDR3 has 18 amino acids. Trimming removed 2 bases from V and 0 bases from J; junction bases left unmatched: 4. The CDR3 reads CASSLRLAGGSNTGELFF. DNA for the CDR3: TGCGCCAGCAGCTTAAGACTAGCGGGGGGCTCGAACACCGGGGAGCTGTTTTTT.

The chain couples TRBV20-1 to TRBJ1-2, with 8 nucleotides matching TRBD1. V shed 3 bases and J 3 bases; nucleotides not matched to a gene: 6. Germline CDR1 reads DFQATT; CDR2 reads SNEGSKA (reference sequence). The CDR3 covers 14 residues. The CDR3 spells CSASPGQGDYGYTF. The CDR3 bases are TGCAGTGCTAGTCCCGGACAGGGCGACTATGGCTACACCTTC.

The genes are TRBV6-5 and TRBJ1-1; D might be TRBD1 (5 bases). Between the trimmed V and J ends, which lost 5 bases and 10 bases, there was a span of 17 bases. There are 13 residues in the CDR3. Germline V CDR1 and CDR2: MNHEY, SVGAGI. The CDR3 loop is CASSMGQVRSAFF. DNA for the CDR3: TGTGCCAGCAGTATGGGGCAGGTGCGTTCAGCTTTCTTT.

The chain carries TRBV16 and TRBJ2-7; 10 bases line up with TRBD1. Trimming removed 4 bases from V and 4 bases from J; junction bases left unmatched: 7. This CDR3 spans 15 amino acids. The germline CDR1 and CDR2 sequences are KGHSY and FQNENV. The CDR3 nucleotides are TGTGCCAGCAGCCGACAGGGGGCCACAACATACGAGCAGTACTTC. As protein: CASSRQGATTYEQYF.

The chain has TRBV5-1 and TRBJ2-7; possibly TRBD1 for D (6 bases). The CDR3 spans 12 residues. Trimming stripped 4 bases from V and 4 bases from J, with 9 bases between. Germline values: CDR1 SGHRS, CDR2 YFSETQ. The CDR3 sequence is CASSPGQYEQYF. The DNA for the CDR3 is TGCGCCAGCAGCCCCGGACAGTACGAGCAGTACTTC.

This clone was counted once. This chain joins TRBV9 and TRBJ1-4; D remains ambiguous. CDR3 length equals 18 residues. CDR1 and CDR2 (germline): SGDLS, YYNGEE. Trimming pared 0 bases from V and 0 bases from J, leaving 15 bases between. The CDR3 region has the DNA TGTGCCAGCAGCGTAGGTCGGTCAGGTCTACCAACTAATGAAAAACTGTTTTTT. Amino acid sequence: CASSVGRSGLPTNEKLFF.

Of note for this clone: Other DNA sequences from this sample encode an identical CDR3 as well. The rearrangement uses TRBV19 and TRBJ1-1, with TRBD1 identical over 9 bases. V lost 5 bases and J lost 2; bases outside the gene matches: 6. The CDR3 length is 15 residues. Germline CDR1 and CDR2: LNHDA and SQIVND (reference sequence). In DNA form, the CDR3 reads TGTGCCAGTAGTTCCCGACAGGGGGGCAACACTGAAGCTTTCTTT. This translates into CASSSRQGGNTEAFF.

The chain links TRBV6-5 to TRBJ2-7; the D gene is possibly TRBD1 (5 bases). V lost 7 bases to trimming and J lost 4 bases, with 14 bases between them. The CDR3 consists of 13 residues. The germline V gene encodes CDR1 MNHEY and CDR2 SVGAGI. The CDR3 nucleotides are TGTGCCAGCATACCAGGGTCCTCGTACGAGCAGTACTTC. This encodes CASIPGSSYEQYF.